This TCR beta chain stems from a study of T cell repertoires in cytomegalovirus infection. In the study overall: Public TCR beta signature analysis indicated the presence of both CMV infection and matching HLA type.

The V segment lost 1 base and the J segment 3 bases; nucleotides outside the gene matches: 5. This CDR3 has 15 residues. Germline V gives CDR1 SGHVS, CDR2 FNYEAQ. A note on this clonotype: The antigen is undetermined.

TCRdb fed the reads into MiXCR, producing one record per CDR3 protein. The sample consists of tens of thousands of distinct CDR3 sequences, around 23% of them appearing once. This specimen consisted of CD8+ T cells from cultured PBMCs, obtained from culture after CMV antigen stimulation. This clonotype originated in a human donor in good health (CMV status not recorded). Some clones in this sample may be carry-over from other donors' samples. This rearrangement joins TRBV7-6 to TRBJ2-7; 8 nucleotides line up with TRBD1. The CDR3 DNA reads TGTGCCAGCAGCTTAGAGCCAGGGGGCGGCTACGAGCAGTACTTC. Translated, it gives CASSLEPGGGYEQYF.